The 19 T cell receptor beta chains below were found in one sample sequenced in a study of blood T cell repertoires in COVID-19 (TCRdb year 2020). The library was generated by the immunoSEQ multiplex PCR assay. The table comes from immuneACCESS by way of TCRdb, which keeps in-frame sequences with V and J called. Part of the clones is missing from these tables; in studies checked, under half for an unresolved V gene and the rest for unknown reasons. The sample table holds under 130,000 clones, of which about four fifths were seen once. Less than 20% of the sample is held by the ten biggest clonotypes. Sequenced material: peripheral blood. All receptors come from an elderly woman with acute or convalescent COVID-19.

The genes are TRBV6-5 and TRBJ2-2; D might be TRBD1 (6 bases). The ends were cut back, 5 bases at V and 6 bases at J, with 10 bases in the middle. The CDR3 covers 13 residues. Per the germline V gene, CDR1 is MNHEY and CDR2 is SVGAGI. CDR3 DNA sequence: TGTGCCAGCAGTCCACAGGGCCCCGGGGAGCTGTTTTTT. Encoded protein: CASSPQGPGELFF.

The chain joins TRBV29-1 to TRBJ2-7; 8 bases align to TRBD1. V was pared by 6 bases and J by 5 bases, with 9 bases of the junction left unmatched. The germline V gene encodes CDR1 SQVTM and CDR2 ANQGSEA. CDR3 length: 13 amino acids. In DNA, the CDR3 is TGCAGCGTCCGAAGGGGACAGGTTAACGAGCAGTACTTC. This encodes CSVRRGQVNEQYF.

V usage is TRBV19 and J usage is TRBJ1-5; TRBD1 agrees at 7 bases. CDR3 length: 15 amino acids. In germline, CDR1 is LNHDA, CDR2 SQIVND (reference sequence). The V gene end was trimmed by 3 bases and the J gene end by 6 bases; junction bases not matched to a gene: 8. The CDR3 protein is CASSMKTGPLQPQHF. For the CDR3, the DNA is TGTGCCAGTAGTATGAAGACAGGGCCTCTTCAGCCCCAGCATTTT.

The CDR3 coding sequence is TGCGCCAGCAGCTTGCCAGGACAGGGTAATGAAAAACTGTTTTTT. Protein: CASSLPGQGNEKLFF. The chain carries TRBV5-1 and TRBJ1-4, with TRBD1 identical over 8 bases. The germline V gene encodes CDR1 SGHRS and CDR2 YFSETQ. This CDR3 is built from 15 residues. The V segment lost 1 base and the J segment 4 bases; nucleotides outside the gene matches: 3.

The chain uses TRBV19 and TRBJ1-2, with 7 bases that match TRBD1. This CDR3 is 14 amino acids long. V lost 4 bases, J lost 5 bases, and 7 bases stayed unmatched. CDR1 and CDR2 (germline): LNHDA, SQIVND (reference sequence). CDR3 amino acids: CASSRQGVKYGYTF. The CDR3 nucleotides read TGTGCCAGTAGTAGACAGGGCGTGAAGTATGGCTACACCTTC.

V gene TRBV19 combines with J gene TRBJ1-1; D is possibly TRBD1 (6 bases). Trimming took off 8 bases at V and 1 base at J, with 11 bases between the two ends. CDR1 and CDR2 (germline): LNHDA, SQIVND (reference sequence). This CDR3 comprises 13 residues. CDR3 in DNA: TGTGCCAGTGATTCAGGGGAGAACACTGAAGCTTTCTTT. As protein: CASDSGENTEAFF.

The rearrangement uses TRBV24-1 and TRBJ2-2; 10 bases match TRBD1. V lost 3 bases to trimming and J lost 3 bases; unmatched junction nucleotides: 9. Germline CDR1 and CDR2: KGHDR and SFDVKD. CDR3 length: 18 amino acids. As DNA, the CDR3 is TGTGCCACCAGTGATCCGCGGGGGGACAGGGGAGACACCGGGGAGCTGTTTTTT. This sequence encodes CATSDPRGDRGDTGELFF.

The CDR3 here is CASSARDYAYNEQFF. The CDR3 region has the DNA TGTGCCAGCAGCGCCCGGGACTACGCCTACAATGAGCAGTTCTTC. The rearrangement links TRBV9 to TRBJ2-1, with 7 bases aligning to TRBD2. The CDR3 is made up of 15 amino acids. CDR1 is SGDLS, CDR2 YYNGEE, per germline. V dropped 3 bases and J dropped 2; count of bases not matched to a gene: 5. Supplemented by reference TRBV9 and TRBJ2-1, the full variable domain reads DSGVTQTPKHLITATGQRVTLRCSPRSGDLSVYWYQQSLDQGLQFLIQYYNGEERAKGNILERFSAQQFPDLHSELNLSSLELGDSALYFCASSARDYAYNEQFFGPGTRLTVL.

V and J are TRBV19 and TRBJ2-5, with D possibly TRBD2 on 6 matching bases. This CDR3 has 16 residues. From germline, CDR1 is LNHDA and CDR2 SQIVND (reference sequence). The V end was cut by 3 bases, the J end by 3 bases, with 17 bases between. CDR3 amino acids: CASSIVRESPKETQYF. The CDR3 region has the DNA TGTGCCAGTAGTATCGTACGGGAGTCCCCTAAAGAGACCCAGTACTTC.

This chain links TRBV9 with TRBJ1-5; D unresolved. Germline values: CDR1 SGDLS, CDR2 YYNGEE. The CDR3 has 14 amino acids. Trimming removed 4 bases at V and 3 bases at J, with 11 bases between. In nucleotides, the CDR3 is TGTGCCAGCAGCCTCACAGCTAACAATCAGCCCCAGCATTTT. Protein sequence: CASSLTANNQPQHF.

The rearrangement uses TRBV12-5 and TRBJ2-2, with 9 bases lining up with TRBD2. Germline loops: CDR1 LGHNT, CDR2 FRNRAP. With 4 bases clipped from V and 1 base from J, the junction kept 4 bases outside the gene matches. The CDR3 is made up of 16 amino acids. The CDR3 DNA is TGTGCTAGTGGTTCCTCTAGCGGGGTGAACACCGGGGAGCTGTTTTTT. Protein product: CASGSSSGVNTGELFF. The entire variable domain, with the rest obtained from reference TRBV12-5 and TRBJ2-2, is as follows: DARVTQTPRHKVTEMGQEVTMRCQPILGHNTVFWYRQTMMQGLELLAYFRNRAPLDDSGMPKDRFSAEMPDATLATLKIQPSEPRDSAVYFCASGSSSGVNTGELFFGEGSRLTVL.

Only one count was recorded for this clone. This chain joins TRBV2 and TRBJ1-2, with no clear D. Trimming left V 9 bases short and J 1 base short, with 18 bases between. There are 15 residues in the CDR3. Per the germline V gene, CDR1 is SNHLY and CDR2 is FYNNEI. Written as DNA, the CDR3 is TGTGCCAGGGGAGGAACCCCGGGGTTTAACTATGGCTACACCTTC. Encoded protein: CARGGTPGFNYGYTF.

This clone is a singleton in its sample. V usage is TRBV19 and J usage is TRBJ1-5; the match to TRBD1 covers 9 bases. Germline values: CDR1 LNHDA, CDR2 SQIVND (reference sequence). After removal of 5 bases from V and 7 bases from J, the junction contained 3 bases not matched to a gene. This CDR3 comprises 13 residues. The CDR3: CASSADRGQPQHF. CDR3 coding DNA: TGTGCCAGTAGTGCGGACAGGGGACAGCCCCAGCATTTT.

V gene TRBV5-1 combines with J gene TRBJ2-3, with a possible D match to TRBD1 (6 bases). In germline, CDR1 is SGHRS, CDR2 YFSETQ. The V end was cut by 3 bases, the J end by 4 bases, with 12 bases between. The CDR3 extends over 14 amino acids. This CDR3 reads CASSWGTTADTQYF. Written as DNA, the CDR3 is TGCGCCAGCAGCTGGGGGACAACCGCAGATACGCAGTATTTT.

This chain connects TRBV6-5 to TRBJ2-7; 8 bases fit TRBD1. Losses at the gene ends were 7 bases for V and 0 bases for J; bases not matched to a gene: 8. There are 15 residues in the CDR3. Looked up from germline, CDR1 is MNHEY and CDR2 is SVGAGI. CDR3 in amino acids: CASTKGDRNSYEQYF. CDR3 DNA: TGTGCCAGCACGAAGGGGGACAGGAACTCCTACGAGCAGTACTTC.

V usage is TRBV20-1 and J usage is TRBJ2-2, with 7 bases lining up with TRBD1. The CDR3 extends over 13 amino acids. Germline trimming cut 3 bases from V and 4 bases from J; bases unmatched to any gene: 2. The germline CDR1 and CDR2 sequences are DFQATT and SNEGSKA (reference sequence). The CDR3 DNA sequence: TGCAGTGCTAGTGGGGACAGCACCGGGGAGCTGTTTTTT. Translating gives CSASGDSTGELFF.

The chain combines TRBV28 with TRBJ1-2; no firm D call. V lost 5 bases and J 4 bases, leaving 11 bases between the germline ends. Germline V CDR1 and CDR2: MDHEN, SYDVKM. The CDR3 sequence is 13 residues long. CDR3: CASSAGGLYGYTF. DNA for the CDR3: TGTGCCAGCAGTGCGGGAGGTCTCTATGGCTACACCTTC.

This chain connects TRBV28 to TRBJ2-7, with D hard to call. CDR3 length equals 15 residues. Germline CDR1 is MDHEN and CDR2 is SYDVKM. V shed 4 bases and J shed 0 bases, with 13 bases lying between them. The CDR3 nucleotides are TGTGCCAGCAGTTCCTCTTCCCAGTCCTCCTACGAGCAGTACTTC. Translating it yields CASSSSSQSSYEQYF.

CDR3 in DNA: TGTGCCAGCAGCTTAACTAGGCGGTATGGCTACACCTTC. It translates to CASSLTRRYGYTF. The genes are TRBV11-3 and TRBJ1-2; no definite D call. Germline CDR1 reads SGHNT; CDR2 reads YENEEA. V was cut by 2 bases and J by 5 bases, with 9 bases left in between. The CDR3 runs 13 residues. Full variable domain (rest looked up from reference TRBV11-3 and TRBJ1-2): EAGVVQSPRYKIIEKKQPVAFWCNPISGHNTLYWYLQNLGQGPELLIRYENEEAVDDSQLPKDRFSAERLKGVDSTLKIQPAELGDSAVYLCASSLTRRYGYTFGSGTRLTVV.